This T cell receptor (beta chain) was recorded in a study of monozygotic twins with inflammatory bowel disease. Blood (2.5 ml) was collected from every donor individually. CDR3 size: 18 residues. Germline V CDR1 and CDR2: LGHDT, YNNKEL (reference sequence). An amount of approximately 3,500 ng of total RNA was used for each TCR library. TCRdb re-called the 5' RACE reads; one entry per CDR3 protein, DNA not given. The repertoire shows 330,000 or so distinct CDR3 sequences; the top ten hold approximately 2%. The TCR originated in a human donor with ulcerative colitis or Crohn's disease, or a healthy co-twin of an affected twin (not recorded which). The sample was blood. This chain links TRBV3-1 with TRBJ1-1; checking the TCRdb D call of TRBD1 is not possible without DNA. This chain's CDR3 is CASSQDMDRATMNTEAFF.